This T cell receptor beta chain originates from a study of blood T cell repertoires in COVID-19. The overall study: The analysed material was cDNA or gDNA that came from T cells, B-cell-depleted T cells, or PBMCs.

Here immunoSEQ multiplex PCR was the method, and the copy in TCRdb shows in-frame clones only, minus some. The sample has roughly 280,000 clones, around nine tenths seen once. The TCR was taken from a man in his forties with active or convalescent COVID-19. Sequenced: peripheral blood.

Here the CDR3 DNA reads TGCGCCAGCAGCTTGGCCGGGAGGGAGATGGCCAAAAACATTCAGTACTTC. Protein sequence: CASSLAGREMAKNIQYF. The rearrangement links TRBV5-1 to TRBJ2-4, with 8 nucleotides matching TRBD2. The CDR3 is 17 residues long. After removal of 0 bases from V and 1 base from J, the junction contained 6 bases not matched to a gene. Germline V CDR1 and CDR2: SGHRS, YFSETQ.